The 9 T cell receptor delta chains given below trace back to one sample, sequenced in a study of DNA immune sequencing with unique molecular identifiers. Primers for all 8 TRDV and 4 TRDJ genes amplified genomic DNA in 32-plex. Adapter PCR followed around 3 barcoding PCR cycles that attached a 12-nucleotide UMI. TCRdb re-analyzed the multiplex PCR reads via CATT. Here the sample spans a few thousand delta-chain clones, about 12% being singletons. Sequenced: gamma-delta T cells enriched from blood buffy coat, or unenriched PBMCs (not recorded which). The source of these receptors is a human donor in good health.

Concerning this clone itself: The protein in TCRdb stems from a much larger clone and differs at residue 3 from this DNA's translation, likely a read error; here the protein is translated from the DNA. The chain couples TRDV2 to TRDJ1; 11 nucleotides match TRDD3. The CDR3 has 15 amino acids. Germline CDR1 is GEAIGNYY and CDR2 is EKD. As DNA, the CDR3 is TGTGCCAGTGACCCACTGGGGGATAAATCCGATAAACTCATCTTT. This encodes CASDPLGDKSDKLIF.

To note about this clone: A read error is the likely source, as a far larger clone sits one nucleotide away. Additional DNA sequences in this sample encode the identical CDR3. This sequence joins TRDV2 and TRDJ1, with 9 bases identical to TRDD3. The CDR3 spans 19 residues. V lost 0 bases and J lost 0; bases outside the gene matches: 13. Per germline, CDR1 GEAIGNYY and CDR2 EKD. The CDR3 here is CACDTLSLLGEEYTDKLIF. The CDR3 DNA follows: TGTGCCTGTGACACCTTATCTTTACTGGGGGAAGAGTACACCGATAAACTCATCTTT.

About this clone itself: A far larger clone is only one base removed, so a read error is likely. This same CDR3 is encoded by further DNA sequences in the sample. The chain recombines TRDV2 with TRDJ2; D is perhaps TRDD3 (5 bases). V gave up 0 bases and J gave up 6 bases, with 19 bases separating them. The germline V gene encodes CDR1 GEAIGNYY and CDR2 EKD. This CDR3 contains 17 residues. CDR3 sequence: CACDTGLGGPEAAQLFF. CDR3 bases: TGTGCCTGTGACACCGGGCTAGGGGGCCCCGAGGCAGCACAACTCTTCTTT.

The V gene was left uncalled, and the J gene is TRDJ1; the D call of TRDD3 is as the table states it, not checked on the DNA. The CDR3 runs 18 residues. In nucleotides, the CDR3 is TGTGCTCTTGGGGAACTTACCAAGACTGGGGGATACGCCGATAAACTCATCTTT. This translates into CALGELTKTGGYADKLIF.

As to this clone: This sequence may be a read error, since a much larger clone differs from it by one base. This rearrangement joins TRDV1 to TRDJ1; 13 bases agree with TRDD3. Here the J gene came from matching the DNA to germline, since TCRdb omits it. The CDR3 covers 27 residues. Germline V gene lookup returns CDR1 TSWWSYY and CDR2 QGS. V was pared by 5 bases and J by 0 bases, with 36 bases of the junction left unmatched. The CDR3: CALGKRGIASVPYWGIRDRGYTDKLIF. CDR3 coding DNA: TGTGCTCTTGGGAAACGGGGGATCGCTTCCGTCCCGTACTGGGGGATACGAGACAGAGGCTACACCGATAAACTCATCTTT.

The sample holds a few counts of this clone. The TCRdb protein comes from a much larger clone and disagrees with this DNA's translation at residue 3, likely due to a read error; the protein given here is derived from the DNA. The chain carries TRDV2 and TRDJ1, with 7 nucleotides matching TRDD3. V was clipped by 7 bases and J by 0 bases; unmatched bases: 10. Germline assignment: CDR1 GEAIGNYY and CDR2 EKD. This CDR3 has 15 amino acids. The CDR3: CAWDLLGTDTDKLIF. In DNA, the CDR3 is TGTGCCTGGGACCTACTGGGGACAGACACCGATAAACTCATCTTT.

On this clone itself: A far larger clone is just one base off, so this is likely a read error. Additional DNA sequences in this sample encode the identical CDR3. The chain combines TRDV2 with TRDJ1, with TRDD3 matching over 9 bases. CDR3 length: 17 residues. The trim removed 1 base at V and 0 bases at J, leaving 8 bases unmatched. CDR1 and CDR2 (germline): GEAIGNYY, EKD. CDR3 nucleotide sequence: TGTGCCTGTGACACTCTGGGGGATGGAAAATACACCGATAAACTCATCTTT. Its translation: CACDTLGDGKYTDKLIF.

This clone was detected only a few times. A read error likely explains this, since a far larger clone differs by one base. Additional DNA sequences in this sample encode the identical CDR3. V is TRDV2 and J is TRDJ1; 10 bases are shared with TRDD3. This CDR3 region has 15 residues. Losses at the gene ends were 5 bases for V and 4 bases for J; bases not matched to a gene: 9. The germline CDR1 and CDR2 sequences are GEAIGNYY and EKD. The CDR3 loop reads CACAPLLGDRDKLIF. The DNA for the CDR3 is TGTGCCTGTGCCCCCTTACTGGGGGATCGCGATAAACTCATCTTT.

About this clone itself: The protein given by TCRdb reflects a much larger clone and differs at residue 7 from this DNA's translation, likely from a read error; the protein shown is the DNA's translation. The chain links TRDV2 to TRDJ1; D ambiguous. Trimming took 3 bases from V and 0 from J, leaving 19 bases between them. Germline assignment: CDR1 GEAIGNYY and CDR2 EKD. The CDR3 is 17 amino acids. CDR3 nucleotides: TGTGCCTGTGACTCGCTGAGGGAAGGGACGTACACCGATAAACTCATCTTT. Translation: CACDSLREGTYTDKLIF.